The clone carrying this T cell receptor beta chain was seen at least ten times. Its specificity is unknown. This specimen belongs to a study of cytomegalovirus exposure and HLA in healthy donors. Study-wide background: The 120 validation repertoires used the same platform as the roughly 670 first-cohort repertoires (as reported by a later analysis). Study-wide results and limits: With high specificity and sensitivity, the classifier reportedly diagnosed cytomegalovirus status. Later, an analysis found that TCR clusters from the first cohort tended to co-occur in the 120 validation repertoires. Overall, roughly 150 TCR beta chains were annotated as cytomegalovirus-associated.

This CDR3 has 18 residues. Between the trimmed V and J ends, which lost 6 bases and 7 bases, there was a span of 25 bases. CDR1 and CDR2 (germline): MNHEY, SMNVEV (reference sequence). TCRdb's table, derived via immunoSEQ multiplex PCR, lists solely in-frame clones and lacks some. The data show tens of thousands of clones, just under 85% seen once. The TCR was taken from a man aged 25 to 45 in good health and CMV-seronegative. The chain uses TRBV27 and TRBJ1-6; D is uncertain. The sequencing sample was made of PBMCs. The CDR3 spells CASRNPLREKAGNSPLHF. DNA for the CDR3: TGTGCCAGCAGAAACCCGCTGCGGGAAAAGGCCGGAAATTCACCCCTCCACTTT.